This note documents a single TCR beta chain sequence. The data belong to a study of regulatory T cells in long-lasting Graves disease. Time point of the sample: newly diagnosed GD, antithyroid drugs for less than 3 months. Following extraction of RNA from PBMCs, that RNA was used to make the TCR library. Germline V gene sequence: CDR1 KGHSH, CDR2 LQKENI. The V and J ends lost 1 base and 2 bases, in that order; junction bases with no gene match: 4. The CDR3 spans 15 residues. The TCR beta library used iRepertoire HTBI primers with Arm-PCR amplification of CDR3. TCRdb ran MiXCR on the multiplex PCR reads and lists one entry per CDR3 protein. The table records 620,000 or so distinct CDR3 sequences, roughly 15% of them present only once. The data also belong to a second study, concerning T cells in Graves' hyperthyroidism and ophthalmopathy.

This clonotype was sampled from a woman aged 25 to 39 with Graves disease. This sample comprised peripheral blood mononuclear cells (PBMCs), obtained at new diagnosis, from a patient treated with antithyroid drugs. This chain joins TRBV18 and TRBJ1-2, with 7 bases matching TRBD1. In DNA, the CDR3 is TGTGCCAGCTCACCACAAATACAGGGGAACTATGGCTACACCTTC. It translates to CASSPQIQGNYGYTF.